A selection of T cell receptor beta chains follows, all from one sample in a study of OX40 agonist ivuxolimab in advanced cancers. Generated by immunoSEQ multiplex PCR, the TCRdb table keeps only in-frame clones and is missing some. Among tens of thousands of clones, about 83% were seen once, and the ten largest hold approximately 0.76%. Sequenced material: CD4+ or CD8+ T cells sorted from blood, taken in a trial of the OX40 agonist ivuxolimab. These receptors were taken from an adult with an advanced solid tumor such as melanoma, head and neck, liver or kidney cancer. CDR3s include the opening cysteine and the closing phenylalanine or tryptophan. Each record gives: V gene, CDR3 length, clone size, J gene, CDR3 protein. Size tells how often a clone was seen (once, few, many) or the class of an expanded clone, and some rows leave it out.

V gene: TRBV30; CDR3 length: 13; clone size: .; J gene: TRBJ2-7; CDR3 protein: CALNWGQSRGQYF
V gene: TRBV28; CDR3 length: 15; clone size: .; J gene: TRBJ2-5; CDR3 protein: CASSSSGGATETQYF
V gene: TRBV9; CDR3 length: 14; clone size: .; J gene: TRBJ2-1; CDR3 protein: CASSPGLASNEQFF
V gene: TRBV25-1; CDR3 length: 11; clone size: .; J gene: TRBJ1-2; CDR3 protein: CASSGMGGYTF
V gene: TRBV7-2; CDR3 length: 13; clone size: .; J gene: TRBJ2-5; CDR3 protein: CASRRNTQETQYF
V gene: TRBV15; CDR3 length: 16; clone size: .; J gene: TRBJ2-1; CDR3 protein: CATSSWEGGSYNEQFF
V gene: TRBV29-1; CDR3 length: 16; clone size: .; J gene: TRBJ1-1; CDR3 protein: CSVRSSQQGKNTEAFF
V gene: TRBV18; CDR3 length: 16; clone size: .; J gene: TRBJ1-3; CDR3 protein: CASSPGSSGNRNTIYF
V gene: TRBV6-4; CDR3 length: 12; clone size: .; J gene: TRBJ1-1; CDR3 protein: CASSDSKGEAFF
V gene: TRBV19; CDR3 length: 12; clone size: .; J gene: TRBJ1-1; CDR3 protein: CASSQDGTAAFF
V gene: TRBV2; CDR3 length: 14; clone size: few; J gene: TRBJ1-5; CDR3 protein: CASRPEQGKQPQHF
V gene: TRBV11-3; CDR3 length: 14; clone size: .; J gene: TRBJ2-3; CDR3 protein: CASSLAGRADTQYF
V gene: TRBV19; CDR3 length: 16; clone size: .; J gene: TRBJ2-1; CDR3 protein: CASSIVSGGALHEQFF
V gene: TRBV9; CDR3 length: 15; clone size: .; J gene: TRBJ1-2; CDR3 protein: CASSAPDSINYGYTF
V gene: TRBV18; CDR3 length: 18; clone size: .; J gene: TRBJ1-3; CDR3 protein: CASSQLSGTGGSGNTIYF
V gene: TRBV10-3; CDR3 length: 15; clone size: .; J gene: TRBJ2-2; CDR3 protein: CAISPTGVNTGELFF
V gene: TRBV11-2; CDR3 length: 14; clone size: .; J gene: TRBJ2-7; CDR3 protein: CASSFGQGTHEQYF
V gene: TRBV19; CDR3 length: 15; clone size: .; J gene: TRBJ1-5; CDR3 protein: CASSIVGDSYQPQHF
V gene: TRBV19; CDR3 length: 12; clone size: once; J gene: TRBJ1-1; CDR3 protein: CASSRGGAEAFF
V gene: TRBV7-2; CDR3 length: 14; clone size: .; J gene: TRBJ2-7; CDR3 protein: CASSLAVVSYEQYF
V gene: TRBV7-8; CDR3 length: 17; clone size: .; J gene: TRBJ2-3; CDR3 protein: CASSLARGHSLTDTQYF
V gene: TRBV5-1; CDR3 length: 18; clone size: .; J gene: TRBJ2-1; CDR3 protein: CASSGGSLARGSYNEQFF
V gene: TRBV6-1; CDR3 length: 14; clone size: .; J gene: TRBJ2-3; CDR3 protein: CASSRDTGTDTQYF
V gene: TRBV19; CDR3 length: 15; clone size: .; J gene: TRBJ2-1; CDR3 protein: CASRSGAGGYNEQFF
V gene: TRBV6-1; CDR3 length: 13; clone size: .; J gene: TRBJ2-6; CDR3 protein: CASKQSGANVLTF
V gene: TRBV28; CDR3 length: 12; clone size: .; J gene: TRBJ1-1; CDR3 protein: CASSLSNTEAFF
V gene: TRBV9; CDR3 length: 15; clone size: .; J gene: TRBJ2-1; CDR3 protein: CASSVEVAVLAEQFF
V gene: TRBV29-1; CDR3 length: 11; clone size: .; J gene: TRBJ2-2; CDR3 protein: CSVGSTGELFF
V gene: TRBV5-1; CDR3 length: 18; clone size: .; J gene: TRBJ1-5; CDR3 protein: CASSLDPQGVKPNQPQHF
V gene: TRBV5-1; CDR3 length: 16; clone size: .; J gene: TRBJ2-2; CDR3 protein: CASSFSAGESSGELFF
V gene: TRBV7-6; CDR3 length: 15; clone size: .; J gene: TRBJ2-7; CDR3 protein: CASSLVPDGTYEQYF
V gene: TRBV7-3; CDR3 length: 14; clone size: .; J gene: TRBJ1-2; CDR3 protein: CASSLNPMNYGYTF
V gene: TRBV5-1; CDR3 length: 15; clone size: .; J gene: TRBJ2-1; CDR3 protein: CASSPDWGGRNEQFF
V gene: TRBV7-2; CDR3 length: 15; clone size: .; J gene: TRBJ1-5; CDR3 protein: CASSERQGAGQPQHF
V gene: TRBV5-6; CDR3 length: 13; clone size: .; J gene: TRBJ2-3; CDR3 protein: CASRSTSTDTQYF
V gene: TRBV5-1; CDR3 length: 13; clone size: .; J gene: TRBJ2-5; CDR3 protein: CASSSRGPETQYF
V gene: TRBV6-1; CDR3 length: 12; clone size: .; J gene: TRBJ1-5; CDR3 protein: CASSEVPQPQHF
V gene: TRBV5-4; CDR3 length: 15; clone size: .; J gene: TRBJ2-2; CDR3 protein: CASSPQGIRTGELFF
V gene: TRBV18; CDR3 length: 16; clone size: .; J gene: TRBJ2-4; CDR3 protein: CASSPPTGRLENIQYF
V gene: TRBV11-2; CDR3 length: 15; clone size: .; J gene: TRBJ2-1; CDR3 protein: CASSIQGAAYNEQFF
V gene: TRBV7-7; CDR3 length: 13; clone size: .; J gene: TRBJ2-1; CDR3 protein: CASSPGGPGGVFF
V gene: TRBV5-6; CDR3 length: 14; clone size: .; J gene: TRBJ2-5; CDR3 protein: CASSPPGGVETQYF
V gene: TRBV7-3; CDR3 length: 18; clone size: .; J gene: TRBJ2-1; CDR3 protein: CASSRRTSGVLVGNEQFF
V gene: TRBV5-5; CDR3 length: 13; clone size: .; J gene: TRBJ1-2; CDR3 protein: CASSLDRHRGYTF
V gene: TRBV19; CDR3 length: 18; clone size: .; J gene: TRBJ2-4; CDR3 protein: CASSIDPGANLAKNIQYF
V gene: TRBV6-5; CDR3 length: 16; clone size: .; J gene: TRBJ2-1; CDR3 protein: CASSFGTGTGSNEQFF
V gene: TRBV5-5; CDR3 length: 15; clone size: .; J gene: TRBJ2-7; CDR3 protein: CASSSRQGLSYEQYF
V gene: TRBV28; CDR3 length: 16; clone size: .; J gene: TRBJ1-3; CDR3 protein: CASSPPGSSSGNTIYF
V gene: TRBV7-7; CDR3 length: 13; clone size: .; J gene: TRBJ2-7; CDR3 protein: CASSHGPKYEQYF
V gene: TRBV28; CDR3 length: 11; clone size: .; J gene: TRBJ2-7; CDR3 protein: CASSRYSEQYF
V gene: TRBV18; CDR3 length: 15; clone size: .; J gene: TRBJ2-1; CDR3 protein: CASSPRTSGFNEQFF
V gene: TRBV28; CDR3 length: 16; clone size: once; J gene: TRBJ2-5; CDR3 protein: CASSLAGASGQETQYF
V gene: TRBV4-2; CDR3 length: 12; clone size: few; J gene: TRBJ2-7; CDR3 protein: CASSQRGGSPLF
V gene: TRBV27; CDR3 length: 16; clone size: .; J gene: TRBJ2-2; CDR3 protein: CASRSRPGSNTGELFF